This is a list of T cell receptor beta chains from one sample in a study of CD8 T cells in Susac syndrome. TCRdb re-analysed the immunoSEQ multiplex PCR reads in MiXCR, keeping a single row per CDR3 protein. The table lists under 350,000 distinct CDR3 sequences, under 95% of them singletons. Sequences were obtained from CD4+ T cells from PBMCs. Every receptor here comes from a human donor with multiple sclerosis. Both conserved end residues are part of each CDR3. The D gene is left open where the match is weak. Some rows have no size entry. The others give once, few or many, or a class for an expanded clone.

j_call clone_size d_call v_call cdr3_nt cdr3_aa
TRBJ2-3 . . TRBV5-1 TGCGCCAGCAGCTTGGAGGGGTTGACTAGCACAGATACGCAGTATTTT CASSLEGLTSTDTQYF
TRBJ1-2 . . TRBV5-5 TGTGCCAGCAGCTTGATGGGAATATATGGCTACACCTTC CASSLMGIYGYTF
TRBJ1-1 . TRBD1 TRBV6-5 TGTGCCAGCAGTTACCGAACCGGGACAGGGGGCCCGGGGACTGAAGCTTTCTTT CASSYRTGTGGPGTEAFF
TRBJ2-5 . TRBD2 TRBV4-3 TGCGCCAGCAGCCAAGGGGGTAGCGGGAAAGAGACCCAGTACTTC CASSQGGSGKETQYF
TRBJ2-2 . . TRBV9 TGTGCCAGCAGCGTAGTACCTCTTCGGAGTTCCGGGGAGCTGTTTTTT CASSVVPLRSSGELFF
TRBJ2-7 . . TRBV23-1 TGCGCCAGCAGTTCGCCGGGACCGAACTCCTACGAGCAGTACTTC CASSSPGPNSYEQYF
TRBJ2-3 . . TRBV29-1 TGCAGCGCCGGCTTGCATAGCACAGATACGCAGTATTTT CSAGLHSTDTQYF
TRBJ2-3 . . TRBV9 TGTGCCAGCAGCGTAGGCAGCGATACTAGCACAGATACGCAGTATTTT CASSVGSDTSTDTQYF
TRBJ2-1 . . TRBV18 TGTGCCAGCTCACCCCAGGAAGCAAACTCCTACAATGAGCAGTTCTTC CASSPQEANSYNEQFF
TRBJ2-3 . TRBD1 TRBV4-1 TGCGCCAGCAGCCAAGATCCCCGACAGGGTCTCTCCAATACGCAGTATTTT CASSQDPRQGLSNTQYF
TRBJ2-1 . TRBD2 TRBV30 TGTGCCTGGAGTGTGGGGACTAGCGGGTACAATGAGCAGTTCTTC CAWSVGTSGYNEQFF
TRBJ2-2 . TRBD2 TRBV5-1 TGCGCCAGCAACCCACTAGCGGCCAACACCGGGGAGCTGTTTTTT CASNPLAANTGELFF
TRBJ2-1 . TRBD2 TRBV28 TGTGCCAGCAGACCAGCGGGAGGGTGGAATGAGCAGTTCTTC CASRPAGGWNEQFF
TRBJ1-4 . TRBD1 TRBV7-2 TGTGCCAGCAGCGAAGGACAGGGCGGGGAAAAACTGTTTTTT CASSEGQGGEKLFF
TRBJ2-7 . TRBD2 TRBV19 TGTGCCAGTAGTATAACTAGCGGTTCCTACGAGCAGTACTTC CASSITSGSYEQYF
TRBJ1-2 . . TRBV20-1 TGCAGTGCTAGAGATAGGGGGGGCCCCCTCTATGGCTACACCTTC CSARDRGGPLYGYTF
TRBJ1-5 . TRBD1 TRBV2 TGTGCCAGCAGTGACAAGACAGGGACTCAGCCCCAGCATTTT CASSDKTGTQPQHF
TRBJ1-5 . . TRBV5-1 TGCGCCAGCAGCTTGGGGGGGTTGGGACAGCCCCAGCATTTT CASSLGGLGQPQHF
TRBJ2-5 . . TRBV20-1 TGCAGTGCTAGTCCTACTCGAGAGACCCAGTACTTC CSASPTRETQYF
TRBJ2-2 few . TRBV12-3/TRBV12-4 TGTGCCAGCAGTTTCGGCGGCACCGGGGAGCTGTTTTTT CASSFGGTGELFF
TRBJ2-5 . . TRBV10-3 TGTGCCATCAGTGGATCGCCAGGGGAGTACCAAGAGACCCAGTACTTC CAISGSPGEYQETQYF
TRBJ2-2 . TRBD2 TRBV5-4 TGTGCCAGCAGCTTGGGACTAGCGGGACTAAACACCGGGGAGCTGTTTTTT CASSLGLAGLNTGELFF
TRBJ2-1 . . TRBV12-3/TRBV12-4 TGTGCCAGCAGTTTAGGGAGCCCCGGGTCGAATGAGCAGTTCTTC CASSLGSPGSNEQFF
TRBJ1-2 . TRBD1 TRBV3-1 TGTGCCAGCAGCCGACCTCGGGACAGCTACTATGGCTACACCTTC CASSRPRDSYYGYTF
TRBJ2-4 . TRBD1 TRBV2 TGTGCCAGCAGCGACAGGGGGACTGCCAAAAACATTCAGTACTTC CASSDRGTAKNIQYF
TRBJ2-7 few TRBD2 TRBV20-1 TGCAGTGCTCGCCCTAGCGGGAGACCATCCTACGAGCAGTACTTC CSARPSGRPSYEQYF